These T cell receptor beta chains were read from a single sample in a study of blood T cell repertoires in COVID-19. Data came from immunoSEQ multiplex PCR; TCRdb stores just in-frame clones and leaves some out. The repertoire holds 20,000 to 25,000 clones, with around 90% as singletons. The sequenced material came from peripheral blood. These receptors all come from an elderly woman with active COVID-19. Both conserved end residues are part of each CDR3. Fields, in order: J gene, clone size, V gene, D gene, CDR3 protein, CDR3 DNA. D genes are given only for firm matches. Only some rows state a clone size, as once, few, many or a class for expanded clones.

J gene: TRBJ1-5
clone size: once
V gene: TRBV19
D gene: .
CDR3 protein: CASKGGGGNQPQHF
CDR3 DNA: TGTGCCAGCAAGGGGGGGGGAGGCAATCAGCCCCAGCATTTT

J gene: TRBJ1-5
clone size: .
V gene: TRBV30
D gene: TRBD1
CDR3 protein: CAWSPTGGNQPQHF
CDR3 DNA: TGTGCCTGGAGCCCGACAGGGGGGAATCAGCCCCAGCATTTT

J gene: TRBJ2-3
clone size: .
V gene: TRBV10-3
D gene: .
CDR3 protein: CAISAPGRRGPTDTQYF
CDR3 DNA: TGTGCCATCAGTGCCCCCGGGAGAAGGGGGCCCACAGATACGCAGTATTTT

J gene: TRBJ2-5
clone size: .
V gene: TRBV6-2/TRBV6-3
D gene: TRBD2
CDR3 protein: CASSLQLAGGAWKETQYF
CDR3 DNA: TGTGCCAGCAGTCTCCAACTAGCGGGGGGCGCCTGGAAGGAGACCCAGTACTTC

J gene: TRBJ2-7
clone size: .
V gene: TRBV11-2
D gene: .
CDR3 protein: CASSLTGAYEQYF
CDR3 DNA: TGTGCCAGCAGCTTGACAGGCGCTTACGAGCAGTACTTC

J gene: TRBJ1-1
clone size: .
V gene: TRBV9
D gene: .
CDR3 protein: CASSGGGGTEAFF
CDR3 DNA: TGTGCCAGCAGTGGCGGGGGGGGCACTGAAGCTTTCTTT

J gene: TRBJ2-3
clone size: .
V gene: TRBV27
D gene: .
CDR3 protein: CASSQWAGSTDTQYF
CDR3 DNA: TGTGCCAGCAGTCAGTGGGCAGGGAGCACAGATACGCAGTATTTT

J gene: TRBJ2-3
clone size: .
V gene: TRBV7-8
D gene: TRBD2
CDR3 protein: CASSFRAGGHTDTQYF
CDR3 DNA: TGTGCCAGCAGCTTCAGGGCGGGGGGTCACACAGATACGCAGTATTTT

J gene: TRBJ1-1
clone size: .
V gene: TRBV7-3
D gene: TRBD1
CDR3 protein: CASSPDRGLRGTEAFF
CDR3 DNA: TGTGCCAGCAGCCCGGACAGGGGGCTTCGGGGGACTGAAGCTTTCTTT

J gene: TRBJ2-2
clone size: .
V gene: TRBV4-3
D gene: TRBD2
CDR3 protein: CASSQDLGSGGAIGELFF
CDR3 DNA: TGCGCCAGCAGCCAAGATTTGGGGAGCGGGGGGGCGATCGGGGAGCTGTTTTTT

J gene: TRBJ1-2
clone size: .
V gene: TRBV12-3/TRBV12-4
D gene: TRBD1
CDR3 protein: CASSLGQGVYTF
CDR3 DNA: TGTGCCAGCAGTCTGGGACAGGGAGTCTACACCTTC

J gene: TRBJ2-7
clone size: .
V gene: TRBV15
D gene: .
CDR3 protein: CATSREGLGQGGPSYEQYF
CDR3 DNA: TGTGCCACCAGCAGAGAGGGCCTAGGGCAGGGAGGACCGAGCTACGAGCAGTACTTC

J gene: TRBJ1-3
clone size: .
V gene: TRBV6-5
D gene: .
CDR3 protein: CASSYMGGVGGNTIYF
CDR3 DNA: TGTGCCAGCAGTTACATGGGAGGGGTCGGAGGAAACACCATATATTTT

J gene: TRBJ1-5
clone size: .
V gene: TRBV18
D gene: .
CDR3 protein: CASSPPEFGVSNQPQHF
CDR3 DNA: TGTGCCAGCTCACCACCGGAGTTCGGGGTTAGCAATCAGCCCCAGCATTTT

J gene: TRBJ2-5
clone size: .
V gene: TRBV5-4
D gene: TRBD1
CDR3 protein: CASSPDRVGETQYF
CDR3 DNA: TGTGCCAGCAGCCCAGACAGGGTGGGGGAGACCCAGTACTTC

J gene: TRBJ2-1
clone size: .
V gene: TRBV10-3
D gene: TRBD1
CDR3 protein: CAISRTGGDSNEQFF
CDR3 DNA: TGTGCCATCAGCCGGACAGGGGGCGACAGCAATGAGCAGTTCTTC

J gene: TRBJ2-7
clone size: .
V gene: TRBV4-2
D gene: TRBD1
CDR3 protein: CASSQVGGAANEQYF
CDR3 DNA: TGTGCCAGCAGCCAAGTAGGGGGCGCGGCCAACGAGCAGTACTTC

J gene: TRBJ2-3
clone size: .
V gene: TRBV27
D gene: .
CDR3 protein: CASRTGQGTDTQYF
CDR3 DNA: TGTGCCAGCAGGACAGGACAAGGCACAGATACGCAGTATTTT

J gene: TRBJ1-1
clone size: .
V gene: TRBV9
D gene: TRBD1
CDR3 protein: CASSSTGADTEAFF
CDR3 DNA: TGTGCCAGCAGCTCGACAGGGGCGGACACTGAAGCTTTCTTT

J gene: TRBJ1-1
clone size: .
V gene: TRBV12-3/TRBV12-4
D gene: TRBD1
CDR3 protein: CASRLRGLTEAFF
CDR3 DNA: TGTGCCAGCAGACTTAGGGGGCTCACTGAAGCTTTCTTT

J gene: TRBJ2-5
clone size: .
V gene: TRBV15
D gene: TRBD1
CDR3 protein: CATSFRAGTGGFQETQYF
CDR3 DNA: TGTGCCACCAGCTTCCGGGCCGGGACAGGGGGCTTCCAAGAGACCCAGTACTTC

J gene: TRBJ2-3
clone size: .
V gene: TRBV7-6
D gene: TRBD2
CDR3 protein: CASSLEAGGPLVYF
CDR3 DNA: TGTGCCAGCAGCTTAGAAGCGGGGGGCCCATTAGTGTATTTT

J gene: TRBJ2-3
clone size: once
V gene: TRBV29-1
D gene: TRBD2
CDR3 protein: CSVVGSGGGTDTQYF
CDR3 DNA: TGCAGCGTTGTAGGTAGCGGGGGTGGCACAGATACGCAGTATTTT

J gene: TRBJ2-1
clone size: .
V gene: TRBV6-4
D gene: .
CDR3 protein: CASSDVASDYNEQFF
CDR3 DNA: TGTGCCAGCAGTGACGTAGCATCCGATTACAATGAGCAGTTCTTC

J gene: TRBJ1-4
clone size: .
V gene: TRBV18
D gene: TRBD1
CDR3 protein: CASSPQTQGSNEKLFF
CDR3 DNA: TGTGCCAGCTCACCCCAAACACAGGGGAGTAATGAAAAACTGTTTTTT

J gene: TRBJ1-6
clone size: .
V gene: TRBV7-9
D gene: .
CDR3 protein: CASSLAGAYNSPLHF
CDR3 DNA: TGTGCCAGCAGCTTAGCAGGGGCCTATAATTCACCCCTCCACTTT

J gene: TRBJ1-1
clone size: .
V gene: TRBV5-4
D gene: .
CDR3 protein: CASSPAGGSRVNTEAFF
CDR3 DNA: TGTGCCAGCAGCCCAGCGGGTGGGTCGCGGGTGAACACTGAAGCTTTCTTT

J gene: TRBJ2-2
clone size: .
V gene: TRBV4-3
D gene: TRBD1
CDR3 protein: CASSQTAGGRAGELFF
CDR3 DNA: TGCGCCAGCAGCCAGACGGCAGGGGGCAGAGCCGGGGAGCTGTTTTTT

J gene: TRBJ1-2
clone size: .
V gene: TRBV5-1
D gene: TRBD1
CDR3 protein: CASSLGGGTGSNYGYTF
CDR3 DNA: TGCGCCAGCAGCTTGGGTGGGGGGACAGGATCTAACTATGGCTACACCTTC

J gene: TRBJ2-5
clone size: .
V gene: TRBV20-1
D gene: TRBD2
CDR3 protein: CSASGGGAGETQYF
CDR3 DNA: TGCAGTGCTAGTGGCGGGGGGGCAGGAGAGACCCAGTACTTC

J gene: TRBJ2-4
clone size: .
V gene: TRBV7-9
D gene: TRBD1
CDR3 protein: CASSSPGTGNIQYF
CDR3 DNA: TGTGCCAGCAGTTCTCCCGGGACAGGGAACATTCAGTACTTC

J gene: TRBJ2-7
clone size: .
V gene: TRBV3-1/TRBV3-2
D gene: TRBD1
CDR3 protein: CASSPLDRADEQYF
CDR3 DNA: TGTGCCAGCAGCCCCTTGGACAGGGCCGACGAGCAGTACTTC

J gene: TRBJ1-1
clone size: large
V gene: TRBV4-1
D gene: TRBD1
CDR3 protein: CASSPETGRDTEAFF
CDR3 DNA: TGCGCCAGCAGCCCCGAGACAGGGCGTGACACTGAAGCTTTCTTT

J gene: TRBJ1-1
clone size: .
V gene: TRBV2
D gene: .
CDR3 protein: CASSEVEGSWSLNTEAFF
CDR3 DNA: TGTGCCAGCAGTGAAGTGGAGGGCAGTTGGTCCTTGAACACTGAAGCTTTCTTT

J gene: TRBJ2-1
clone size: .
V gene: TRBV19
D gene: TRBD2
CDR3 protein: CASSIGLAGDTMRQFF
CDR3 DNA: TGTGCCAGTAGTATTGGGCTAGCGGGAGATACAATGAGGCAGTTCTTC

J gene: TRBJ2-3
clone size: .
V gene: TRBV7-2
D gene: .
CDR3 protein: CASSFTRYTQYF
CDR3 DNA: TGTGCCAGCAGCTTTACTCGCTATACGCAGTATTTT

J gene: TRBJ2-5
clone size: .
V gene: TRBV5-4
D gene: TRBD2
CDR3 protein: CASSFGGGRETQYF
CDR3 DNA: TGTGCCAGCAGCTTCGGGGGGGGCAGAGAGACCCAGTACTTC

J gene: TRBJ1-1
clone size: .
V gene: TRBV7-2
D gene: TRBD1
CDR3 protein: CASSSRPGQGGREAFF
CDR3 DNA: TGTGCCAGCAGCTCAAGACCGGGACAGGGGGGACGTGAAGCTTTCTTT

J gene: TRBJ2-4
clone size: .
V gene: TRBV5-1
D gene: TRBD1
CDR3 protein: CASSPGTGSDIQYF
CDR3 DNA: TGCGCCAGCAGCCCTGGGACAGGGTCAGACATTCAGTACTTC

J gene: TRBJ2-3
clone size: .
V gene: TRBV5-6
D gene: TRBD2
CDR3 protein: CATGRGAVTDTQYF
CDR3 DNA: TGTGCCACGGGGCGGGGGGCCGTCACAGATACGCAGTATTTT

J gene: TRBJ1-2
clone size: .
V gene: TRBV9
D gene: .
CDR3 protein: CASSVEAGSNYGYTF
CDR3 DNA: TGTGCCAGCAGCGTAGAGGCAGGGTCTAACTATGGCTACACCTTC

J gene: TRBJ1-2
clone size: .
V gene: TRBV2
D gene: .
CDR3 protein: CASSRDKALVGYTF
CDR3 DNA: TGTGCCAGCAGTCGGGACAAGGCCCTCGTCGGCTACACCTTC

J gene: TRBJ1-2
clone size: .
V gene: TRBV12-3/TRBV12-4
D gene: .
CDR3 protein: CASSRDTNYGYTF
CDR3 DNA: TGTGCCAGCAGCCGGGACACCAACTATGGCTACACCTTC

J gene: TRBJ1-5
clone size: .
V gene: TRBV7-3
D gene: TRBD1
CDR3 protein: CASSLLSPGQGKGEYSNQPQHF
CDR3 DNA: TGTGCCAGCAGCTTACTTTCCCCGGGACAGGGGAAGGGTGAGTATAGCAATCAGCCCCAGCATTTT